This T cell receptor (beta chain) was documented in a study of blood T cells in healthy people across ages. Then a second PCR, running about 6 to 11 cycles, was carried out with a sample-barcoded 5' primer and a J-beta primer mix. TCRdb called the 5' RACE reads again in MiXCR, with one record for every CDR3 protein. The sample yields a few hundred thousand distinct CDR3 sequences, roughly a quarter seen once. This clonotype turned up a few times. The antigen is not known. Study-wide results and limits: In long-lived donors, naive CD4+ cell counts and diversity exceeded those of aged donors.

CDR1 MGHRA and CDR2 YSYEKL come from the germline V gene. This CDR3 has 15 residues. The V and J ends lost 0 bases and 6 bases, in that order; junction bases with no gene match: 4. In addition, the sample was reused for a study of T cells of mothers and their children. This second study says: Whether pairs are related or unrelated, thymic selection shapes their TCR recombination output in much the same way. Overlap ran slightly, non-significantly higher for related than unrelated mother-child pairs.

The chain recombines TRBV4-1 with TRBJ2-2, with 7 bases that match TRBD2. The origin of this receptor is a boy aged 2 to 10 in good health. The material sequenced was blood. The CDR3 bases are TGCGCCAGCAGCCAAGATGCCGGGGGGTCCGGGGAGCTGTTTTTT. As protein: CASSQDAGGSGELFF.